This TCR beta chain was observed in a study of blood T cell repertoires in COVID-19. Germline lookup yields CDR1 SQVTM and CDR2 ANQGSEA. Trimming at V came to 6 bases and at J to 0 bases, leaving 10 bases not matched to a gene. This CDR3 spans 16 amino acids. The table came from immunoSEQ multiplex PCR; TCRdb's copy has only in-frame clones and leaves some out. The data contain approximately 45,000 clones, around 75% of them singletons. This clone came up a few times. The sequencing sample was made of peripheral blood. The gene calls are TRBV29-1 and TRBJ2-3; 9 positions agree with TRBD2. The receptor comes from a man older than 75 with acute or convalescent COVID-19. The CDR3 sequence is CSVAGGLAGSTDTQYF. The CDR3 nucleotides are TGCAGCGTGGCGGGGGGGCTAGCGGGTAGCACAGATACGCAGTATTTT.